This TCR beta chain stems from a study of T cells after yellow fever vaccination. Details on this clonotype: Its antigen is not known.

V lost 1 base to trimming and J lost 4 bases; unmatched junction nucleotides: 2. The CDR3 has 15 amino acids. In germline, CDR1 is SGHTA, CDR2 FQGNSA. Study-level points and caveats: Post-booster repertoires again held most primary-vaccination clones (about 95% CD4, over 80% CD8). Abundant clonotypes from the bulk population could get into FACS-sorted repertoires as contaminants. Only a minor proportion of clonotypes was detected across both CD4 and CD8 compartments.

Via MiXCR, TCRdb re-called the 5' RACE reads, giving one row per CDR3 protein. The sample consists of approximately 300,000 distinct CDR3 sequences, 10% to 15% of them appearing once. The J gene is TRBJ2-1, the V gene TRBV7-2; 9 bases map to TRBD2. Sample: CD4+ T cells sorted from PBMCs, taken 45 days after the yellow fever booster vaccination. This clonotype was obtained from a man aged 25 to 45 who received the YFV17D yellow fever vaccine. CDR3 region: CASSLDTSGYNEQFF. The CDR3 nucleotides read TGTGCCAGCAGCTTAGATACTAGCGGGTACAATGAGCAGTTCTTC.